Each of the 17 T cell receptor beta chains below was sequenced from the same sample in a study of technical replicates of blood from a handful of donors. The table came from immunoSEQ multiplex PCR; TCRdb's copy has only in-frame clones and leaves some out. The sample contains tens of thousands of clones, approximately 94% of which appear only once. Sequencing was carried out using T cells isolated from PBMCs. These receptors all stem from a human donor in good health.

V usage is TRBV19 and J usage is TRBJ2-7; D perhaps matches TRBD2 (6 bases). The CDR3 loop spans 15 amino acids. Trimming left V 5 bases short and J 2 bases short, with 16 bases between. Germline loops: CDR1 LNHDA, CDR2 SQIVND (reference sequence). CDR3 nucleotide sequence: TGTGCCAGTAGTGTGGGAGCGGGCTCTACCTACGAGCAGTACTTC. Amino acid sequence: CASSVGAGSTYEQYF. The whole variable domain, remainder taken from reference TRBV19 and TRBJ2-7, is DGGITQSPKYLFRKEGQNVTLSCEQNLNHDAMYWYRQDPGQGLRLIYYSQIVNDFQKGDIAEGYSVSREKKESFPLTVTSAQKNPTAFYLCASSVGAGSTYEQYFGPGTRLTVT.

CDR3 nucleotide sequence: TGTGCCAGCAGCGTAGCGGGGGGGCGCAGCGGGGAGCTGTTTTTT. This sequence encodes CASSVAGGRSGELFF. V gene TRBV9 combines with J gene TRBJ2-2; the match to TRBD2 covers 8 bases. This CDR3 spans 15 amino acids. CDR1 and CDR2 (germline): SGDLS, YYNGEE. V trimming: 0 bases; J trimming: 7 bases; junction bases outside the gene matches: 5.

The chain combines TRBV14 with TRBJ1-1; TRBD1 agrees at 8 bases. The J segment lost 3 bases and the V segment lost 4 bases, leaving 13 bases of the junction unmatched. The CDR3 contains 17 residues. CDR1 and CDR2 (germline): SGHDN, FVKESK. The DNA for the CDR3 is TGTGCCAGCAGCCGCGGACAGGGCGCAACTCAGGACACTGAAGCTTTCTTT. This codes for CASSRGQGATQDTEAFF.

This rearrangement joins TRBV7-9 to TRBJ2-5, with 11 positions matching TRBD2. This CDR3 spans 15 amino acids. Trimming at V came to 5 bases and at J to 5 bases, leaving 7 bases not matched to a gene. Germline CDR1 reads SEHNR; CDR2 reads FQNEAQ (reference sequence). The CDR3 reads CASSDLAGGGETQYF. The CDR3 DNA reads as TGTGCCAGCAGCGACCTAGCGGGGGGCGGGGAGACCCAGTACTTC. The whole variable domain, remainder taken from reference TRBV7-9 and TRBJ2-5, is DTGVSQNPRHKITKRGQNVTFRCDPISEHNRLYWYRQTLGQGPEFLTYFQNEAQLEKSRLLSDRFSAERPKGSFSTLEIQRTEQGDSAMYLCASSDLAGGGETQYFGPGTRLLVL.

The genes are TRBV6-5 and TRBJ1-5, with 8 bases aligning to TRBD1. V gave up 6 bases and J gave up 7 bases; unmatched junction bases: 5. The germline gives CDR1 MNHEY, CDR2 SVGAGI. The CDR3 is 13 residues long. The CDR3 spells CASSPDRGQPQHF. The CDR3 DNA follows: TGTGCCAGCAGCCCCGACAGGGGCCAGCCCCAGCATTTT.

The J gene is TRBJ1-3, the V gene TRBV5-4, with 7 nucleotides matching TRBD1. V shed 9 bases and J 2 bases; nucleotides not matched to a gene: 8. The germline CDR1 and CDR2 sequences are SGHNT and YYREEE (reference sequence). The CDR3 consists of 14 residues. As DNA, the CDR3 is TGTGCCACCGGGGACAGTCAGCCTGGAAACACCATATATTTT. It translates to CATGDSQPGNTIYF.

The CDR3 loop reads CASSHSYEQYF. CDR3 coding DNA: TGTGCCAGCAGCCACAGCTACGAGCAGTACTTC. The chain links TRBV7-8 to TRBJ2-7; D unclear. Trimming took off 5 bases at V and 3 bases at J, with 5 bases between the two ends. The CDR3 has 11 residues. Germline V gene data show CDR1 as SGHVS and CDR2 as FQNEAQ.

The chain is built from TRBV15 and TRBJ1-5; unclear D gene. Trimming left V 2 bases short and J 7 bases short, with 18 bases between. The CDR3 totals 16 residues. The germline gives CDR1 LNHNV, CDR2 YYDKDF (reference sequence). The CDR3 region is CATSRRLDSKGQPQHF. Written as DNA, the CDR3 is TGTGCCACCAGCAGAAGGCTCGACTCTAAAGGCCAGCCCCAGCATTTT.

The V gene is TRBV15, the J gene TRBJ2-1; maybe TRBD2 (6 bases). Germline loops: CDR1 LNHNV, CDR2 YYDKDF (reference sequence). V was pared by 0 bases and J by 0 bases, with 9 bases between. There are 16 residues in the CDR3. In DNA form, the CDR3 reads TGTGCCACCAGCAGAGATCGGGGGAGCTCCTACAATGAGCAGTTCTTC. This gives the protein CATSRDRGSSYNEQFF.

The rearrangement joins TRBV7-2 to TRBJ1-2; 12 bases line up with TRBD1. Germline values: CDR1 SGHTA, CDR2 FQGNSA. This CDR3 is built from 15 residues. After removal of 5 bases from V and 4 bases from J, the junction contained 5 bases not matched to a gene. The CDR3 DNA follows: TGTGCCAGCAGCGCGGGACAGGGGGCCATCTATGGCTACACCTTC. The encoded protein is CASSAGQGAIYGYTF. Complete variable domain (other parts from reference TRBV7-2 and TRBJ1-2): GAGVSQSPSNKVTEKGKDVELRCDPISGHTALYWYRQSLGQGLEFLIYFQGNSAPDKSGLPSDRFSAERTGGSVSTLTIQRTQQEDSAVYLCASSAGQGAIYGYTFGSGTRLTVV.

The sample holds a few counts of this clone. The chain joins TRBV28 to TRBJ1-1; D is unresolved. CDR1 is MDHEN, CDR2 SYDVKM, per germline. This CDR3 spans 14 amino acids. Trimming left V 3 bases short and J 1 base short, with 9 bases between. CDR3 coding DNA: TGTGCCAGCAGTTTGTCCAATCCGAACACTGAAGCTTTCTTT. It encodes CASSLSNPNTEAFF.

This chain uses TRBV11-3 with TRBJ1-4; D unclear. Germline V gene data show CDR1 as SGHNT and CDR2 as YENEEA. The V gene lost 6 bases and the J gene lost 3 bases, with 14 bases spanning the gap. The CDR3 is 15 amino acids. This chain's CDR3 is CASRLSRRANEKLFF. The CDR3 nucleotides read TGTGCCAGCAGATTATCCCGGCGGGCTAATGAAAAACTGTTTTTT.

The chain uses TRBV5-6 and TRBJ2-3; 12 bases fit TRBD2. V was pared by 7 bases and J by 8 bases, with 8 bases of the junction left unmatched. The CDR3 is made up of 14 amino acids. Looked up from germline, CDR1 is SGHDT and CDR2 is YYEEEE. The chain's CDR3 is CASSRLAGDGTQYF. The DNA of the CDR3 is TGTGCCAGCTCCCGACTAGCGGGAGACGGTACGCAGTATTTT.

This clone was counted between two and nine times. The chain employs TRBV6-1 and TRBJ1-1; D gene unclear. The CDR3 spans 15 residues. V gave up 1 base and J gave up 0 bases, with 9 bases separating them. CDR1 is MNHNS and CDR2 is SASEGT in the germline V gene. CDR3 residues: CASSEGPVMNTEAFF. The DNA for the CDR3 is TGTGCCAGCAGTGAAGGTCCGGTCATGAACACTGAAGCTTTCTTT.

This clone was seen just once. The chain recombines TRBV7-9 with TRBJ1-5, with a possible D match to TRBD1 (6 bases). Germline CDR1 reads SEHNR; CDR2 reads FQNEAQ (reference sequence). The CDR3 totals 15 residues. V lost 6 bases and J 2 bases, leaving 14 bases between the germline ends. CDR3 bases: TGTGCCAGCAGTTCACAGGGTGGAGGCAATCAGCCCCAGCATTTT. Its protein product is CASSSQGGGNQPQHF.

The chain links TRBV7-8 to TRBJ1-2; a weak D match, TRBD1 (5 bases). CDR3 length equals 17 residues. The V gene lost 5 bases and the J gene lost 1 base, with 20 bases spanning the gap. Germline V gene data show CDR1 as SGHVS and CDR2 as FQNEAQ. The CDR3: CASSPQQARPINYGYTF. In DNA form, the CDR3 reads TGTGCCAGCAGCCCTCAACAGGCCCGGCCGATTAACTATGGCTACACCTTC.

CDR3 region: CAWSVGPQETQYF. The CDR3, as DNA: TGTGCCTGGAGTGTGGGGCCTCAAGAGACCCAGTACTTC. The chain employs TRBV30 and TRBJ2-5; the D gene is possibly TRBD1 (5 bases). Germline CDR1 is GTSNPN and CDR2 is SVGIG (reference sequence). Between the trimmed V and J ends, which lost 0 bases and 2 bases, there was a span of 7 bases. The length of the CDR3 is 13 residues. The variable domain in full, with the rest retrieved from reference TRBV30 and TRBJ2-5, is SQTIHQWPATLVQPVGSPLSLECTVEGTSNPNLYWYRQAAGRGLQLLFYSVGIGQISSEVPQNLSASRPQDRQFILSSKKLLLSDSGFYLCAWSVGPQETQYFGPGTRLLVL.